Here is one T cell receptor beta chain with its context. This sample stems from a study of response to subunit inactivated influenza vaccine. The CDR3 runs 15 residues. CDR1 is SNHLY and CDR2 is FYNNEI in the germline V gene. The germline V and J ends were trimmed by 8 bases and 1 base, with 18 bases remaining between them. TCRdb re-derived calls from the RT-PCR reads in MiXCR, one entry per CDR3 protein. Seen here are some 540,000 distinct CDR3 sequences, 20% to 25% observed once, and the top ten hold approximately 2.9%. This sample was also put to use in a study of T cells expressing NK-cell markers. That study adds: The cDNA for TCR beta came from 5'RACE template switching with UMIs. Seven of the eight sequenced donors were HCMV-seropositive; one was seronegative. Dominant NKG2C+ clonotypes made up about 1.0-7.5% of CD8+ T cells in over five donors. These same clonotypes (in a few donors) also led the CD3+CD56-NKG2C+ fraction. Expanded clones of NKG2C+ T cells had an unclear HCMV specificity.

The chain combines TRBV2 with TRBJ2-7; D may be TRBD1 or TRBD2 (7 bases each). This specimen was CD4+ T cells sorted from PBMCs, taken 12 days after vaccination. The sequence was obtained from a man aged 45-60 years who received an inactivated influenza vaccine. The CDR3 bases are TGTGCCAGCCTTGGGGGAGGGGGCGAATCCTACGAGCAGTACTTC. Its protein product is CASLGGGGESYEQYF.